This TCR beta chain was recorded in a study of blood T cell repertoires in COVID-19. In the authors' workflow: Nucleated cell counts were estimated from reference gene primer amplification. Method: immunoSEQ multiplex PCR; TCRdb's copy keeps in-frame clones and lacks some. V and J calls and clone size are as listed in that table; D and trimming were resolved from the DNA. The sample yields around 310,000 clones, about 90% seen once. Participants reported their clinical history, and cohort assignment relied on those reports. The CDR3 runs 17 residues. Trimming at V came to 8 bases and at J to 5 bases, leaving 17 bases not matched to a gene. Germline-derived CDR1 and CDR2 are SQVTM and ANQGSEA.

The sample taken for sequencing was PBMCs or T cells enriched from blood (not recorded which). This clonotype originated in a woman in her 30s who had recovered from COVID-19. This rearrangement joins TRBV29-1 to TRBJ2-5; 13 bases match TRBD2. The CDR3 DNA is TGCAGCTTCTGGACTAGCGGGAGCGGGCCTCCTTTGGAGACCCAGTACTTC. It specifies CSFWTSGSGPPLETQYF.